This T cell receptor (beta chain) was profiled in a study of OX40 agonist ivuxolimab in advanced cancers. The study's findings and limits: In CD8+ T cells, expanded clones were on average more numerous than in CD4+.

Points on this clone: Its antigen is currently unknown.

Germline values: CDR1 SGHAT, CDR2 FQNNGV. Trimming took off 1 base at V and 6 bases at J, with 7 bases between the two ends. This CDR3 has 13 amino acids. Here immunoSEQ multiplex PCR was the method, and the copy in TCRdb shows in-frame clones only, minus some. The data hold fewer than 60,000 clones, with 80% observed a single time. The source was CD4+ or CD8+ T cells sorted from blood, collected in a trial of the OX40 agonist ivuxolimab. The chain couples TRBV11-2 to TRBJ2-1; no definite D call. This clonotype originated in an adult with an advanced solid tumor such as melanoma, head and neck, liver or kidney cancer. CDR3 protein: CASSLGRLNEQFF. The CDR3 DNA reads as TGTGCCAGCAGCTTAGGACGGCTCAATGAGCAGTTCTTC.